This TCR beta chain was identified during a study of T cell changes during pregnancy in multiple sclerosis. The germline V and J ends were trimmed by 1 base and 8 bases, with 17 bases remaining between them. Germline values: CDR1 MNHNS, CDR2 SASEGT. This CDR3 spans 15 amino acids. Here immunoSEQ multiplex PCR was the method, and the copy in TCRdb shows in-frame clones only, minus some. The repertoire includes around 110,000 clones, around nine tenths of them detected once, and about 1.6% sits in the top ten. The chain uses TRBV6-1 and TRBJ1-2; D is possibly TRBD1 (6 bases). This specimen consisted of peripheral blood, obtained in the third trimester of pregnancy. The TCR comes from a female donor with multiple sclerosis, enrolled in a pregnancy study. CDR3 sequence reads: CASSEEENRVKGYTF. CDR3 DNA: TGTGCCAGCAGTGAAGAAGAGAACAGGGTCAAAGGCTACACCTTC.